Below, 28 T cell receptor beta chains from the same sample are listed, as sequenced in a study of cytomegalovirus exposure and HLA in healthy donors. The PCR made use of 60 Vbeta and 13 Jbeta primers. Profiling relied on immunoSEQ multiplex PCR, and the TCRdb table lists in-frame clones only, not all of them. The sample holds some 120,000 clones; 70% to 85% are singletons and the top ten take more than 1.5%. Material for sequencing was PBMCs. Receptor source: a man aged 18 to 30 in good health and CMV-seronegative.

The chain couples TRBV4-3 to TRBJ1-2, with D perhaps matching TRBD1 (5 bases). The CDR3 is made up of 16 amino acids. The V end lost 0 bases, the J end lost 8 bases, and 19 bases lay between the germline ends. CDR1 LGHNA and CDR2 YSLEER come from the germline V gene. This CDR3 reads CASSQERTSRTTGYTF. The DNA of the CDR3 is TGCGCCAGCAGCCAAGAGAGGACGAGTAGGACAACAGGCTACACCTTC.

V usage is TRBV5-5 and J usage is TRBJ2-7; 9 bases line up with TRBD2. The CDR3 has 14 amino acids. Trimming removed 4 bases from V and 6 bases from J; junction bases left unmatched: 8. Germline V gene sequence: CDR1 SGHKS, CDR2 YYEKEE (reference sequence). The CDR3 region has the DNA TGTGCCAGCAGCAAAAACCCACTAGCGGGCGAGCAGTACTTC. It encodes CASSKNPLAGEQYF.

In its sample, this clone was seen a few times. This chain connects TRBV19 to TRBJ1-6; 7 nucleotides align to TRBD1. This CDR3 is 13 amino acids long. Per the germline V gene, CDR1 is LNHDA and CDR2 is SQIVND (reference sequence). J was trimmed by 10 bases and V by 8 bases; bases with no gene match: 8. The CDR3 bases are TGTGCCAGTGCCGACAGGGATAGCTCACCCCTCCACTTT. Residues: CASADRDSSPLHF.

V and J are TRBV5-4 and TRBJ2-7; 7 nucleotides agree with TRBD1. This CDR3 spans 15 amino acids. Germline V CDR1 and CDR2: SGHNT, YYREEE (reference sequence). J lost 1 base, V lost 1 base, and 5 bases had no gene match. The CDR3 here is CASSLFTGASYEQYF. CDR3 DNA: TGTGCCAGCAGCTTGTTCACAGGGGCTTCCTACGAGCAGTACTTC.

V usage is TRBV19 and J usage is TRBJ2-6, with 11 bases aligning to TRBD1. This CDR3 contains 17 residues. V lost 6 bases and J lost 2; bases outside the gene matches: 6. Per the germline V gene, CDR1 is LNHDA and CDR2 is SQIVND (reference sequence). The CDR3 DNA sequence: TGTGCCAGTAGGTTCCGGGACAGGGGGACTGGGGCCAACGTCCTGACTTTC. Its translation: CASRFRDRGTGANVLTF.

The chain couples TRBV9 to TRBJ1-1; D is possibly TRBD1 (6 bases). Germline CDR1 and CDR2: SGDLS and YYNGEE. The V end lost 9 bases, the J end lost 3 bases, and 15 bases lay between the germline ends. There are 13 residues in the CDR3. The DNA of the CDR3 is TGTGCCACCAATCACAGGGCTGACACTGAAGCTTTCTTT. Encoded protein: CATNHRADTEAFF.

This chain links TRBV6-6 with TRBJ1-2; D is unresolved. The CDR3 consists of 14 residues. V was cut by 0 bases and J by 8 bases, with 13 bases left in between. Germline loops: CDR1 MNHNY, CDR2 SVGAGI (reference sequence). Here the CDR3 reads CASSYSPGSRGYTF. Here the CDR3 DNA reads TGTGCCAGCAGTTACTCGCCGGGTTCGCGGGGCTACACCTTC.

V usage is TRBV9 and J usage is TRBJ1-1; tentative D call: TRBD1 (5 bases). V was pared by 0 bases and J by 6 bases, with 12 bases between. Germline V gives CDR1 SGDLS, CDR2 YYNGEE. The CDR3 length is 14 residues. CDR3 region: CASSVVSAGAEAFF. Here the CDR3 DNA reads TGTGCCAGCAGCGTAGTGTCAGCGGGGGCTGAAGCTTTCTTT.

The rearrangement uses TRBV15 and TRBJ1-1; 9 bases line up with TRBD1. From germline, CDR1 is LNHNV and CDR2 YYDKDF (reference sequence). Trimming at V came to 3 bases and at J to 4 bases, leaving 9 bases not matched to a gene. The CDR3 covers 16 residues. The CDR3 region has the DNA TGTGCCACCAGCAGCCCCGGGACAGGGTTCAGCACTGAAGCTTTCTTT. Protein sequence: CATSSPGTGFSTEAFF.

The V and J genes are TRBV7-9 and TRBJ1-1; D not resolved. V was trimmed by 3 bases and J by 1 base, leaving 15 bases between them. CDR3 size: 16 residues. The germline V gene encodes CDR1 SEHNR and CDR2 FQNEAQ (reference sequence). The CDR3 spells CASSFIGVRKNTEAFF. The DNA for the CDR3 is TGTGCCAGCAGCTTTATCGGGGTTCGAAAGAACACTGAAGCTTTCTTT.

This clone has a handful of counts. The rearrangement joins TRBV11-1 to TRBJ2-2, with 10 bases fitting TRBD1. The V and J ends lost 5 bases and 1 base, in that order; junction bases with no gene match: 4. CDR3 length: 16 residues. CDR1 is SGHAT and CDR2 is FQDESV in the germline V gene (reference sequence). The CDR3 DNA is TGTGCCAGCAGCACGGGGACAGGGGTGAACACCGGGGAGCTGTTTTTT. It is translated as CASSTGTGVNTGELFF.

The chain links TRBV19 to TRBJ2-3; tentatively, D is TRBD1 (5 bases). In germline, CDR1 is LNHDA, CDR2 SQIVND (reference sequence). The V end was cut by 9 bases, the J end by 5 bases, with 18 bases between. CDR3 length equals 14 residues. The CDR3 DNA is TGTGCCAGCAGCAGGGATGAAGTTATAGATACGCAGTATTTT. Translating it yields CASSRDEVIDTQYF.

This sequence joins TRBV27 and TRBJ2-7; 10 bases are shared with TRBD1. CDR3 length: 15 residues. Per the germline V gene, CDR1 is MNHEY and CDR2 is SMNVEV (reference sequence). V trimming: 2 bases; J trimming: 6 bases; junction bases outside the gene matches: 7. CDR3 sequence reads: CASSLGATGGAEQYF. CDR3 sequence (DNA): TGTGCCAGCAGTTTAGGTGCGACAGGGGGCGCCGAGCAGTACTTC.

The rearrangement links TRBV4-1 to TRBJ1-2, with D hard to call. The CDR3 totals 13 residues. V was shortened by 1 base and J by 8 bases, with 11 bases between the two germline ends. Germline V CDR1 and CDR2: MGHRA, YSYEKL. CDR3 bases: TGCGCCAGCAGCCAAGGGGCAGGCCAGGGCTACACCTTC. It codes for CASSQGAGQGYTF.

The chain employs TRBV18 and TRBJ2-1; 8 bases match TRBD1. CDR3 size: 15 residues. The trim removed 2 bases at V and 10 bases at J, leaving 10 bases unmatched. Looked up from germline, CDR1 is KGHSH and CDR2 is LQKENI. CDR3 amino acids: CASSPYLQGGQEQFF. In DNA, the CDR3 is TGTGCCAGCTCACCATATTTACAGGGGGGACAGGAGCAGTTCTTC.

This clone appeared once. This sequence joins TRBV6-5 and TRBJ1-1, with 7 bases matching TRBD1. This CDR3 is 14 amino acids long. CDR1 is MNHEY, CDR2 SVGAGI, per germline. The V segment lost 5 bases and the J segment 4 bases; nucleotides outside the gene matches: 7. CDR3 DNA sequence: TGTGCCAGCAGTGAACTAGACAGGGTCACTGAAGCTTTCTTT. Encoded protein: CASSELDRVTEAFF.

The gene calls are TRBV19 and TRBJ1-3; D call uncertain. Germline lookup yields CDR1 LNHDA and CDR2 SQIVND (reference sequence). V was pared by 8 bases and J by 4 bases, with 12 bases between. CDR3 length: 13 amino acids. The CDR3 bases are TGTGCCAGTGGGCTCGCGGGGGGAAACACCATATATTTT. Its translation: CASGLAGGNTIYF.

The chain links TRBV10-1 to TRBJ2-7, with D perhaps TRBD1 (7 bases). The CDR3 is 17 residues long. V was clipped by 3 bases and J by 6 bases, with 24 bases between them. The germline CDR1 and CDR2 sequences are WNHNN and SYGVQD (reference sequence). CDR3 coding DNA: TGCGCCAGCAGTGAAGAGTACTTCGCAGGGGGGACGGGCGAGCAGTACTTC. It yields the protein CASSEEYFAGGTGEQYF.

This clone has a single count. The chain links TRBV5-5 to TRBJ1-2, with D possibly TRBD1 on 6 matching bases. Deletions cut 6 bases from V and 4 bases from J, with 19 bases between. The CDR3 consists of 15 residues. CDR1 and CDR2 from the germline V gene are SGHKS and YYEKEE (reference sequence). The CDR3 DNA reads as TGTGCCAGCACTATTGGGTCAGGGGCCAGCTATGGCTACACCTTC. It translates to CASTIGSGASYGYTF.

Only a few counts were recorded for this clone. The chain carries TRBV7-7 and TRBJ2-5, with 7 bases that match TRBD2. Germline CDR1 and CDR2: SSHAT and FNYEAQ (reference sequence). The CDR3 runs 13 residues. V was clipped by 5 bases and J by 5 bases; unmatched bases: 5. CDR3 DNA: TGTGCCAGCAGCCTCAGGGAGGGGGAGACCCAGTACTTC. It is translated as CASSLREGETQYF.

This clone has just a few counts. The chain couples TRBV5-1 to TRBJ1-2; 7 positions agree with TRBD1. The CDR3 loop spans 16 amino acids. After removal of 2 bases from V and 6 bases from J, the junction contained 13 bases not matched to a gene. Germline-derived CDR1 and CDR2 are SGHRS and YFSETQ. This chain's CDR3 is CASSLQGRGEIDGYTF. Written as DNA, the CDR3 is TGCGCCAGCAGCTTACAGGGGCGGGGGGAGATCGATGGCTACACCTTC.

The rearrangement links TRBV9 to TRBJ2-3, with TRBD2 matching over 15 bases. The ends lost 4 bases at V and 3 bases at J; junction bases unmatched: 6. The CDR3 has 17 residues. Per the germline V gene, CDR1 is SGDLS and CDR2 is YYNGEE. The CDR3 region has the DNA TGTGCCAGCAGCAAAGGACTAGCGGGGGGGCAGACAGATACGCAGTATTTT. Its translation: CASSKGLAGGQTDTQYF.

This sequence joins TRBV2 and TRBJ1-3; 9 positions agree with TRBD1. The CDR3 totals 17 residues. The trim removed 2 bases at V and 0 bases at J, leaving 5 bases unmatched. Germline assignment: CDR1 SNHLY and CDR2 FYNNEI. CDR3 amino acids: CASSEKGTGFSGNTIYF. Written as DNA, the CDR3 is TGTGCCAGCAGTGAAAAGGGGACAGGGTTCTCTGGAAACACCATATATTTT.

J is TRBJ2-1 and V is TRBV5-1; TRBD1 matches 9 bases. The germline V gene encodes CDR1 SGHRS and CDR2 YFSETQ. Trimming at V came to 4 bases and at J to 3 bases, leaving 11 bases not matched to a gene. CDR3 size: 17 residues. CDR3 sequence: CASSPETGGLGYNEQFF. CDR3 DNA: TGCGCCAGCAGCCCGGAGACAGGGGGATTGGGCTACAATGAGCAGTTCTTC.

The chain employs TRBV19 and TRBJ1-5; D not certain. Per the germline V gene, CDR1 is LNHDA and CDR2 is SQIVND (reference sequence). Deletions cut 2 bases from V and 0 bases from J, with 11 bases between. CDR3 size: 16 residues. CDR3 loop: CASSIRREYSNQPQHF. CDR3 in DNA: TGTGCCAGTAGTATACGGAGAGAATATAGCAATCAGCCCCAGCATTTT.

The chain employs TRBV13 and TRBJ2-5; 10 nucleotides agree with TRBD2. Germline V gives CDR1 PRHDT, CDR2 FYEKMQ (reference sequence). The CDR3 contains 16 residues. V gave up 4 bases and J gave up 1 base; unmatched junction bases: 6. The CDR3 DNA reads TGTGCCAGCAGCTCTCGGACTAGCGGACTCCAAGAGACCCAGTACTTC. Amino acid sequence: CASSSRTSGLQETQYF.

For the CDR3, the DNA is TGTGCCTCCATGGGGACAGGGGCCATGAACACTGAAGCTTTCTTT. Translation gives CASMGTGAMNTEAFF. The chain recombines TRBV19 with TRBJ1-1; 10 bases align to TRBD1. This CDR3 comprises 15 residues. The germline gives CDR1 LNHDA, CDR2 SQIVND (reference sequence). Trimming cost V 11 bases and J 0 bases; bases outside gene matches: 9.

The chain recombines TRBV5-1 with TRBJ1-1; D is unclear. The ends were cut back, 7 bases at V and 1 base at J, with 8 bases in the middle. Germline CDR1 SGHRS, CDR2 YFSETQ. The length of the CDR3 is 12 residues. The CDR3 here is CASSPGNTEAFF. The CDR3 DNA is TGCGCCAGCTCGCCAGGGAACACTGAAGCTTTCTTT.